This T cell receptor beta chain was captured in a study of T cell repertoires in cytomegalovirus infection. Study details: Indications came from public TCR beta signatures; they pointed to CMV infection and to a matching HLA type.

Each CDR3 protein gets one entry after TCRdb re-called the reads with MiXCR. The sample consists of some 700,000 distinct CDR3 sequences, roughly 35% of them appearing once. Study results and limitations: CMV-specific HLA-C-restricted TCR beta clonotypes dominated the ex vivo response. Adding up the frequency of public TCR beta families identified people who carried CMV plus the relevant HLA.

Germline CDR1 reads SQVTM; CDR2 reads ANQGSEA. The CDR3 contains 14 residues. Trimming removed 7 bases at V and 0 bases at J, with 13 bases between. Comments on this clonotype: Its antigen is still unknown.

The source is a human donor in good health (CMV status not recorded). Some clones in this sample may be carry-over from other donors' samples. V usage is TRBV29-1 and J usage is TRBJ2-4; D ambiguous. What was sequenced was PBMCs. DNA for the CDR3: TGCAGCGCCGGGCCCTCTGGAGCCAAAAACATTCAGTACTTC. Residues: CSAGPSGAKNIQYF.